These 23 T cell receptor beta chains were all obtained from the same sample, sequenced in a study of blood T cell repertoires in COVID-19. Data came from immunoSEQ multiplex PCR; TCRdb stores just in-frame clones and leaves some out. The repertoire holds approximately 470,000 clones, roughly 87% seen once, with approximately 0.7% in the top ten. Material: PBMCs or T cells enriched from blood (not recorded which). These receptors originate from a woman aged 18-29 years who had recovered from COVID-19.

The genes are TRBV7-8 and TRBJ2-2, with a possible D match to TRBD1 (6 bases). This CDR3 region has 15 residues. Trimming left V 6 bases short and J 7 bases short, with 18 bases between. Germline V CDR1 and CDR2: SGHVS, FQNEAQ. CDR3 bases: TGTGCCAGCAGGGACCAGGGAGAGGGACACGGGGAGCTGTTTTTT. It codes for CASRDQGEGHGELFF.

The chain recombines TRBV29-1 with TRBJ2-7; the match to TRBD1 covers 7 bases. The CDR3 has 14 amino acids. J gave up 1 base and V 6 bases, and 9 bases lay outside the gene matches. The V gene's germline CDR1 is SQVTM and CDR2 ANQGSEA. The CDR3 loop is CSVPRQGGSYEQYF. CDR3 sequence (DNA): TGCAGCGTGCCCCGACAGGGCGGTTCCTACGAGCAGTACTTC.

This chain links TRBV6-1 with TRBJ2-1; D ambiguous. The CDR3 has 19 amino acids. Germline V CDR1 and CDR2: MNHNS, SASEGT. Trimming took off 0 bases at V and 5 bases at J, with 23 bases between the two ends. Written as DNA, the CDR3 is TGTGCCAGCAGTGAAGCGTCCTTCCTCGCTTGGGCTGTCCACAATGAGCAGTTCTTC. Protein: CASSEASFLAWAVHNEQFF.

V and J are TRBV15 and TRBJ1-3; 7 nucleotides agree with TRBD1. Germline assignment: CDR1 LNHNV and CDR2 YYDKDF (reference sequence). Trimming cost V 4 bases and J 5 bases; bases outside gene matches: 11. This CDR3 is built from 16 residues. Written as DNA, the CDR3 is TGTGCCACCAGCACATCTCCCGGGACAGCAAGAAACACCATATATTTT. Translation gives CATSTSPGTARNTIYF.

The chain couples TRBV18 to TRBJ1-1; D might be TRBD1 (5 bases). Trimming took 3 bases from V and 4 from J, leaving 12 bases between them. Germline-derived CDR1 and CDR2 are KGHSH and LQKENI. This CDR3 comprises 14 residues. CDR3 bases: TGTGCCAGCTCACCCCTAATACAGGTCACTGAAGCTTTCTTT. Protein: CASSPLIQVTEAFF.

The CDR3 nucleotides read TGTGCCAGCAGAGGACAGGGGTATCAGCCCCAGCATTTT. As protein: CASRGQGYQPQHF. V usage is TRBV12-3 or TRBV12-4 and J usage is TRBJ1-5; 9 bases line up with TRBD1. The CDR3 runs to 13 residues. The V gene end was trimmed by 6 bases and the J gene end by 5 bases; junction bases not matched to a gene: 2.

The chain employs TRBV12-5 and TRBJ2-4; 10 positions agree with TRBD1. Per germline, CDR1 LGHNT and CDR2 FRNRAP. With V trimmed by 0 bases and J by 0 bases, 14 bases remained unmatched. The CDR3 runs 21 residues. This CDR3 is CASGLVIDGTGAYVAKNIQYF. The DNA of the CDR3 is TGTGCTAGTGGTTTGGTCATCGACGGGACAGGGGCGTATGTAGCCAAAAACATTCAGTACTTC.

This chain links TRBV18 with TRBJ1-4; D gene unclear. The germline V and J ends were trimmed by 8 bases and 0 bases, with 10 bases remaining between them. The CDR3 sequence is 14 residues long. Germline V lookup: CDR1 KGHSH, CDR2 LQKENI. The CDR3 sequence is CASQNHATNEKLFF. The CDR3, as DNA: TGTGCCAGCCAGAACCATGCAACTAATGAAAAACTGTTTTTT.

The chain is built from TRBV11-3 and TRBJ1-1, with 8 bases that match TRBD1. V shed 2 bases and J 3 bases; nucleotides not matched to a gene: 11. CDR1 and CDR2 from the germline V gene are SGHNT and YENEEA. The CDR3 extends over 17 amino acids. CDR3 protein: CASSLTLQGAGDTEAFF. The CDR3 nucleotides are TGTGCCAGCAGCTTAACTTTGCAGGGGGCGGGGGACACTGAAGCTTTCTTT.

V usage is TRBV30 and J usage is TRBJ1-2; D possibly corresponds to TRBD1 (6 bases). Per germline, CDR1 GTSNPN and CDR2 SVGIG (reference sequence). V lost 2 bases and J lost 5, with 12 bases in between. The CDR3 runs 13 residues. The CDR3 nucleotides read TGTGCCTGGAGTTTACAGGGCCGGTATGGCTACACCTTC. Protein: CAWSLQGRYGYTF.

The V gene is TRBV10-3, the J gene TRBJ1-1; TRBD1 matches at 9 bases. CDR3 size: 14 residues. From germline, CDR1 is ENHRY and CDR2 SYGVKD. V dropped 5 bases and J dropped 10; count of bases not matched to a gene: 11. The CDR3 DNA follows: TGTGCCATCAGTTCTGAACAGGGGGCGAGCGCAGCTTTCTTT. Translation gives CAISSEQGASAAFF.

This clone was observed many times. Other nucleotide sequences in the sample specify the same CDR3. The rearrangement uses TRBV7-3 and TRBJ2-1; the match to TRBD2 covers 10 bases. Germline CDR1 SGHTA, CDR2 FQGTGA. This CDR3 spans 16 amino acids. With V trimmed by 5 bases and J by 0 bases, 4 bases remained unmatched. DNA of the CDR3: TGTGCCAGCAGCCTTAGCGGGGGGAGCTCCTACAATGAGCAGTTCTTC. Translating gives CASSLSGGSSYNEQFF.

This CDR3 reads CAWRAPGTANQPQHF. CDR3 DNA sequence: TGTGCCTGGAGGGCGCCCGGGACAGCAAATCAGCCCCAGCATTTT. The chain has TRBV30 and TRBJ1-5; 7 nucleotides agree with TRBD1. V lost 3 bases, J lost 4 bases, and 9 bases stayed unmatched. Germline lookup yields CDR1 GTSNPN and CDR2 SVGIG (reference sequence). The CDR3 length is 15 residues.

The chain recombines TRBV5-1 with TRBJ2-5; TRBD1 might be the D (6 bases). This CDR3 has 16 residues. CDR1 is SGHRS and CDR2 is YFSETQ in the germline V gene. V was clipped by 2 bases and J by 5 bases, with 19 bases between them. CDR3 sequence reads: CASSLQGRGQGETQYF. DNA for the CDR3: TGCGCCAGCAGCTTACAGGGAAGGGGCCAGGGCGAGACCCAGTACTTC.

The DNA of the CDR3 is TGTGCCAGCTCACCCCCTCCTCACGGGGCCTACAATGAGCAGTTCTTC. It is translated as CASSPPPHGAYNEQFF. The chain recombines TRBV18 with TRBJ2-1; a possible D gene is TRBD2 (5 bases). V was clipped by 3 bases and J by 2 bases, with 14 bases between them. CDR3 length: 16 amino acids. Germline V gene lookup returns CDR1 KGHSH and CDR2 LQKENI.

This clone was counted only a few times. The V and J genes are TRBV4-1 and TRBJ2-7; TRBD2 aligns across 7 bases. V was pared by 4 bases and J by 0 bases, with 6 bases of the junction left unmatched. The CDR3 runs 15 residues. The germline gives CDR1 MGHRA, CDR2 YSYEKL. The CDR3 loop is CASSLGTTTSYEQYF. DNA for the CDR3: TGCGCCAGCAGCCTAGGGACTACCACCTCCTACGAGCAGTACTTC.

This clone has just one count. The chain recombines TRBV19 with TRBJ1-2; D gene ambiguous. The CDR3 runs to 12 residues. The germline V gene encodes CDR1 LNHDA and CDR2 SQIVND (reference sequence). The V and J ends lost 3 bases and 7 bases respectively, with 9 bases between them. The chain's CDR3 is CASSMWGGGYTF. For the CDR3, the DNA is TGTGCCAGTAGTATGTGGGGAGGTGGCTACACCTTC. The variable domain in full, completed from reference TRBV19 and TRBJ1-2, reads DGGITQSPKYLFRKEGQNVTLSCEQNLNHDAMYWYRQDPGQGLRLIYYSQIVNDFQKGDIAEGYSVSREKKESFPLTVTSAQKNPTAFYLCASSMWGGGYTFGSGTRLTVV.

The V call is TRBV30, the J call TRBJ1-2; possibly TRBD1 for D (6 bases). Germline values: CDR1 GTSNPN, CDR2 SVGIG (reference sequence). The CDR3 is 14 amino acids. V lost 5 bases to trimming and J lost 0 bases, with 13 bases between them. CDR3 DNA sequence: TGTGCCTGGTTTTCTAGGACAGCTAACTATGGCTACACCTTC. Encoded protein: CAWFSRTANYGYTF.

The V and J genes are TRBV2 and TRBJ2-2, with a tentative D call TRBD1 (5 bases). This CDR3 has 15 amino acids. Germline-derived CDR1 and CDR2 are SNHLY and FYNNEI. V lost 7 bases and J 4 bases, leaving 16 bases between the germline ends. The CDR3 sequence is CASIQQVPSTGELFF. The CDR3 region has the DNA TGTGCCAGCATTCAACAGGTTCCGAGCACCGGGGAGCTGTTTTTT. Using reference TRBV2 and TRBJ2-2 for the parts outside the CDR3, the full variable domain is EPEVTQTPSHQVTQMGQEVILRCVPISNHLYFYWYRQILGQKVEFLVSFYNNEISEKSEIFDDQFSVERPDGSNFTLKIRSTKLEDSAMYFCASIQQVPSTGELFFGEGSRLTVL.

This chain uses TRBV25-1 with TRBJ2-7; D gene unclear. The CDR3 sequence is 13 residues long. V shed 1 base and J shed 2 bases, with 6 bases lying between them. Per germline, CDR1 MGHDK and CDR2 SYGVNS. This CDR3 is CASSEWSAYEQYF. In DNA, the CDR3 is TGTGCCAGCAGTGAATGGTCGGCCTACGAGCAGTACTTC.

V gene TRBV6-1 combines with J gene TRBJ2-4; 12 nucleotides agree with TRBD1. CDR3 length equals 18 residues. The V gene's germline CDR1 is MNHNS and CDR2 SASEGT. J lost 0 bases, V lost 4 bases, and 7 bases had no gene match. The CDR3 DNA is TGTGCCAGCAGTGCCGGGACAGGGGGCTCCATAGCCAAAAACATTCAGTACTTC. Translation: CASSAGTGGSIAKNIQYF.

The chain has TRBV30 and TRBJ1-2; no definite D call. This CDR3 is built from 13 residues. The ends were cut back, 2 bases at V and 7 bases at J, with 14 bases in the middle. Per the germline V gene, CDR1 is GTSNPN and CDR2 is SVGIG (reference sequence). The CDR3 spells CAWSPGHGGGYTF. In nucleotides, the CDR3 is TGTGCCTGGAGTCCCGGTCATGGAGGTGGCTACACCTTC. The whole variable domain, filled in from reference TRBV30 and TRBJ1-2, reads SQTIHQWPATLVQPVGSPLSLECTVEGTSNPNLYWYRQAAGRGLQLLFYSVGIGQISSEVPQNLSASRPQDRQFILSSKKLLLSDSGFYLCAWSPGHGGGYTFGSGTRLTVV.

The CDR3 DNA follows: TGTGCCAGCAACCCATGGGGGGGGGAGGAGACCCAGTACTTC. Translating it yields CASNPWGGEETQYF. The chain is built from TRBV9 and TRBJ2-5; TRBD2 matches at 7 bases. In germline, CDR1 is SGDLS, CDR2 YYNGEE. This CDR3 is 14 amino acids long. V shed 6 bases, J shed 5 bases, and the junction held 10 bases outside the gene matches.